The clone carrying this TCR beta chain was counted a few times. This sample stems from a study of human T cells and chemical hapten exposure. TCRdb re-called the RACE reads with MiXCR, one entry per CDR3 protein. The table records under 120,000 distinct CDR3 sequences, 11% of them present only once. The sample's time point: patch test 1, 2 weeks after DPC sensitization. Stated treatment: therapeutic diphenylcyclopropenone sensitization with weekly scalp DPC. The receptor comes from a woman in her thirties or forties with alopecia areata. Some clones in this sample may be carry-over from other donors' samples. The source material was whole blood, sampled in connection with sensitization to the hapten diphenylcyclopropenone (DPC).

Here the CDR3 reads CASMSGQNYGYTF. CDR3 in DNA: TGTGCCAGTATGTCAGGGCAGAACTATGGCTACACCTTC. The V gene is TRBV19, the J gene TRBJ1-2; perhaps TRBD1 as D (5 bases). This CDR3 is 13 amino acids long. Germline V lookup: CDR1 LNHDA, CDR2 SQIVND (reference sequence). V was cut by 7 bases and J by 2 bases, with 11 bases left in between.